This paragraph covers one T cell receptor (beta chain) sequence. Germline V CDR1 and CDR2: LGHNA, YSLEER. The CDR3 has 17 residues. After removal of 0 bases from V and 3 bases from J, the junction contained 10 bases not matched to a gene. The data originate from a study of blood T cell repertoires in COVID-19. Here immunoSEQ multiplex PCR was the method, and the copy in TCRdb shows in-frame clones only, minus some. The sample lists approximately 300,000 clones; more than 90% were seen once. Sequenced input: PBMCs or T cells enriched from blood (not recorded which). This clonotype was sampled from a woman aged 25 to 45 who had recovered from COVID-19. This rearrangement joins TRBV4-3 to TRBJ1-1, with TRBD1 matching 7 bases. The CDR3 coding sequence is TGCGCCAGCAGCCAAGATGGGACGGGACAGTGGTACACTGAAGCTTTCTTT. Its protein product is CASSQDGTGQWYTEAFF.